Below are 20 T cell receptor beta chains sequenced from a single sample in a study of T cell responses to AZD1222 COVID-19 vaccine. Data came from immunoSEQ multiplex PCR; TCRdb stores just in-frame clones and leaves some out. The table includes 80,000 or so clones, roughly 88% detected once. The specimen comprised peripheral blood, sampled on day 0 of MenACWY control vaccination. The receptors come from an adult in good health.

The chain links TRBV6-5 to TRBJ2-2, with D hard to call. The V and J ends lost 0 bases and 2 bases respectively, with 4 bases between them. The CDR3 is made up of 14 amino acids. CDR1 MNHEY and CDR2 SVGAGI come from the germline V gene. The DNA for the CDR3 is TGTGCCAGCAGTTACTCGAAAAACACCGGGGAGCTGTTTTTT. Its translation is CASSYSKNTGELFF.

The chain couples TRBV7-6 to TRBJ2-7; TRBD1 aligns across 7 bases. This CDR3 contains 17 residues. The V and J ends lost 5 bases and 7 bases, in that order; junction bases with no gene match: 20. Germline V gene data show CDR1 as SGHVS and CDR2 as FNYEAQ. The CDR3 bases are TGTGCCAGCAGCGTGAGCTCGTTCGACAGGGCATCAGGGGAGCAGTACTTC. It specifies CASSVSSFDRASGEQYF.

The chain joins TRBV7-6 to TRBJ1-1; TRBD1 might be the D (5 bases). Germline CDR1 reads SGHVS; CDR2 reads FNYEAQ. V was pared by 0 bases and J by 7 bases, with 21 bases between. This CDR3 contains 17 residues. CDR3 protein: CASSLASAYTVTGEAFF. The DNA for the CDR3 is TGTGCCAGCAGCTTAGCGTCAGCCTATACTGTTACAGGTGAAGCTTTCTTT.

The chain couples TRBV7-9 to TRBJ1-1; D remains ambiguous. Trimming took 5 bases from V and 7 from J, leaving 11 bases between them. Germline CDR1 and CDR2: SEHNR and FQNEAQ (reference sequence). This CDR3 comprises 12 residues. CDR3 DNA: TGTGCCAGCAGCGGTGACAACTTTGAAGCTTTCTTT. This codes for CASSGDNFEAFF.

The chain employs TRBV3-1 (or the pseudogene TRBV3-2) and TRBJ1-5, with D unresolved. In germline, CDR1 is LGHDT, CDR2 YNNKEL (reference sequence). The V gene lost 3 bases and the J gene lost 5 bases, with 8 bases spanning the gap. The CDR3 is 13 amino acids. CDR3 nucleotides: TGTGCCAGCAGCCAGGGGTACGATCAGCCCCAGCATTTT. It translates to CASSQGYDQPQHF.

This clone turned up a few times. V is TRBV7-3 and J is TRBJ1-2; 10 nucleotides line up with TRBD1. The CDR3 is 14 amino acids. J gave up 6 bases and V 0 bases, and 1 base lay outside the gene matches. CDR1 and CDR2 from the germline V gene are SGHTA and FQGTGA. The CDR3 nucleotides are TGTGCCAGCAGCTTAACGGACAGGGGGGATGGCTACACCTTC. Its translation is CASSLTDRGDGYTF. The entire variable domain, with the rest obtained from reference TRBV7-3 and TRBJ1-2, is as follows: GAGVSQTPSNKVTEKGKYVELRCDPISGHTALYWYRQSLGQGPEFLIYFQGTGAADDSGLPNDRFFAVRPEGSVSTLKIQRTERGDSAVYLCASSLTDRGDGYTFGSGTRLTVV.

V gene TRBV6-5 combines with J gene TRBJ2-7, with D tentatively TRBD1 (6 bases). The germline V and J ends were trimmed by 7 bases and 3 bases, with 13 bases remaining between them. Germline lookup yields CDR1 MNHEY and CDR2 SVGAGI. The CDR3 covers 13 residues. The CDR3 protein is CASNLSGDYEQYF. Written as DNA, the CDR3 is TGTGCCAGCAACCTGTCAGGGGACTACGAGCAGTACTTC.

With regard to this clone: Other DNA variants within this sample encode the same CDR3. The V and J genes are TRBV6-5 and TRBJ1-1, with a possible D match to TRBD1 (6 bases). Germline assignment: CDR1 MNHEY and CDR2 SVGAGI. The CDR3 loop spans 14 amino acids. Between the trimmed V and J ends, which lost 1 base and 1 base, there was a span of 7 bases. CDR3 sequence: CASSYLQGNTEAFF. CDR3 sequence (DNA): TGTGCCAGCAGTTACTTACAGGGGAACACTGAAGCTTTCTTT.

The genes are TRBV7-9 and TRBJ2-1; possible D gene TRBD2, 6 bases. V was shortened by 5 bases and J by 5 bases, with 10 bases between the two germline ends. Germline loops: CDR1 SEHNR, CDR2 FQNEAQ (reference sequence). The CDR3 runs to 13 residues. The CDR3: CASSLGLNNEQFF. As DNA, the CDR3 is TGTGCCAGCAGCCTAGGACTAAACAATGAGCAGTTCTTC.

The rearrangement uses TRBV19 and TRBJ1-3, with TRBD1 matching over 7 bases. Losses at the gene ends were 7 bases for V and 0 bases for J; bases not matched to a gene: 9. Germline V CDR1 and CDR2: LNHDA, SQIVND (reference sequence). The CDR3 runs to 16 residues. CDR3 nucleotides: TGTGCCAGTATCACCCGGGACAGTCACTCTGGAAACACCATATATTTT. Translated: CASITRDSHSGNTIYF.

J is TRBJ2-1 and V is TRBV7-3; TRBD2 aligns across 8 bases. J was trimmed by 7 bases and V by 6 bases; bases with no gene match: 8. CDR1 is SGHTA, CDR2 FQGTGA, per germline. The CDR3 extends over 14 amino acids. CDR3 protein: CASRETSAVNEQFF. The CDR3 DNA reads as TGTGCCAGCAGGGAGACTAGCGCTGTAAATGAGCAGTTCTTC.

The chain combines TRBV9 with TRBJ1-1, with a tentative D call TRBD1 (5 bases). This CDR3 has 16 amino acids. Germline CDR1 SGDLS, CDR2 YYNGEE. V was clipped by 1 base and J by 11 bases, with 24 bases between them. In nucleotides, the CDR3 is TGTGCCAGCAGCGTATTTCGGGGCTTTGGGGCTATATCGGCTTTCTTT. It specifies CASSVFRGFGAISAFF.

The chain employs TRBV7-3 and TRBJ1-1; D possibly corresponds to TRBD1 (5 bases). The CDR3 has 14 residues. V was clipped by 5 bases and J by 1 base, with 11 bases between them. The V gene's germline CDR1 is SGHTA and CDR2 FQGTGA. The CDR3 loop is CASSPQGSNTEAFF. The DNA for the CDR3 is TGTGCCAGCAGCCCCCAGGGTTCGAACACTGAAGCTTTCTTT.

The rearrangement uses TRBV12-3 or TRBV12-4 and TRBJ2-5; D is perhaps TRBD2 (6 bases). V dropped 9 bases and J dropped 2 bases, with 13 bases sitting between them. CDR3 length: 13 amino acids. The CDR3 reads CASLAADQETQYF. The CDR3 region has the DNA TGTGCCAGTTTAGCGGCAGATCAAGAGACCCAGTACTTC.

The chain couples TRBV7-2 to TRBJ2-2, with a possible D match to TRBD1 (5 bases). The germline gives CDR1 SGHTA, CDR2 FQGNSA. V lost 5 bases, J lost 6 bases, and 19 bases lay in between. This CDR3 region has 16 residues. The CDR3 DNA reads TGTGCCAGCAGCCCTAGGGGAACTAACGGTGCCGGGGAGCTGTTTTTT. It specifies CASSPRGTNGAGELFF. The whole variable domain, remainder taken from reference TRBV7-2 and TRBJ2-2, is GAGVSQSPSNKVTEKGKDVELRCDPISGHTALYWYRQSLGQGLEFLIYFQGNSAPDKSGLPSDRFSAERTGGSVSTLTIQRTQQEDSAVYLCASSPRGTNGAGELFFGEGSRLTVL.

The chain has TRBV7-2 and TRBJ2-5, with D possibly TRBD1 on 6 matching bases. There are 14 residues in the CDR3. V lost 3 bases and J 5 bases, leaving 13 bases between the germline ends. In germline, CDR1 is SGHTA, CDR2 FQGNSA. CDR3 DNA sequence: TGTGCCAGCAGCTTCGGGACACTTAGCGAGACCCAGTACTTC. This gives the protein CASSFGTLSETQYF.

The chain combines TRBV6-1 with TRBJ1-3; possibly TRBD1 for D (5 bases). Germline V gene sequence: CDR1 MNHNS, CDR2 SASEGT. The CDR3 is 16 residues long. V lost 1 base, J lost 2 bases, and 12 bases lay in between. CDR3 coding DNA: TGTGCCAGCAGTGAAGTCCCAGGGAGCACTGGAAACACCATATATTTT. Its protein product is CASSEVPGSTGNTIYF.

The chain uses TRBV20-1 and TRBJ1-2; D call uncertain. Germline CDR1 DFQATT, CDR2 SNEGSKA (reference sequence). The CDR3 is made up of 12 amino acids. Deletions cut 3 bases from V and 1 base from J, with 6 bases between. DNA of the CDR3: TGCAGTGCTAGTGTCGGTAACTATGGCTACACCTTC. It is translated as CSASVGNYGYTF.

This rearrangement joins TRBV19 to TRBJ2-2; D not certain. This CDR3 comprises 14 residues. Trimming cost V 6 bases and J 0 bases, with 8 bases left between them. Germline-derived CDR1 and CDR2 are LNHDA and SQIVND (reference sequence). The CDR3 is CASRVTANTGELFF. The CDR3 DNA reads as TGTGCCAGTAGGGTGACCGCGAACACCGGGGAGCTGTTTTTT.

J is TRBJ2-1 and V is TRBV19, with TRBD1 matching over 7 bases. Germline lookup yields CDR1 LNHDA and CDR2 SQIVND (reference sequence). The CDR3 loop spans 16 amino acids. V lost 3 bases, J lost 2 bases, and 7 bases stayed unmatched. CDR3 amino acids: CASSIAQGTPYNEQFF. The CDR3 nucleotides read TGTGCCAGTAGTATTGCACAGGGGACCCCCTACAATGAGCAGTTCTTC.